Listed here are 14 T cell receptor beta chains from one sample, sequenced in a study of OX40 agonist ivuxolimab in advanced cancers. Library preparation used the immunoSEQ multiplex PCR assay. TCRdb limited this immuneACCESS table to in-frame rearrangements with V and J called. A share of clones is missing; checked studies link under half to unresolved V genes, and the rest is unexplained. Across this sample there are about 80,000 clones, with 84% seen only once. 6.6% of the sample rests with the top ten. The source material was CD4+ or CD8+ T cells sorted from blood, sampled in a trial of the OX40 agonist ivuxolimab. Every receptor here comes from an adult with an advanced solid tumor such as melanoma, head and neck, liver or kidney cancer.

The genes are TRBV7-2 and TRBJ2-3; TRBD2 matches at 13 bases. V lost 5 bases to trimming and J lost 2 bases; unmatched junction nucleotides: 4. This CDR3 has 16 amino acids. The germline CDR1 and CDR2 sequences are SGHTA and FQGNSA. Here the CDR3 DNA reads TGTGCCAGCAGCGAGACTAGCGGGGGGACCACAGATACGCAGTATTTT. It is translated as CASSETSGGTTDTQYF.

This chain connects TRBV9 to TRBJ2-3; 7 bases map to TRBD2. The CDR3 spans 19 residues. V shed 0 bases and J 0 bases; nucleotides not matched to a gene: 13. Germline values: CDR1 SGDLS, CDR2 YYNGEE. CDR3 DNA: TGTGCCAGCAGCGTAGCACTAGGACTAGGTCTCTCCAGCACAGATACGCAGTATTTT. Protein: CASSVALGLGLSSTDTQYF.

This clone appeared a few times. V gene TRBV7-8 combines with J gene TRBJ2-1, with TRBD1 identical over 7 bases. This CDR3 is 14 amino acids long. Per germline, CDR1 SGHVS and CDR2 FQNEAQ. Trimming removed 4 bases from V and 5 bases from J; junction bases left unmatched: 5. The CDR3 is CASSSDDRDNEQFF. The CDR3 nucleotides read TGTGCCAGCAGCTCCGACGACAGGGACAATGAGCAGTTCTTC.

The J gene is TRBJ2-1, the V gene TRBV19, with TRBD2 matching over 7 bases. Germline trimming cut 3 bases from V and 4 bases from J; bases unmatched to any gene: 12. The V gene's germline CDR1 is LNHDA and CDR2 SQIVND (reference sequence). This CDR3 has 17 amino acids. The CDR3 nucleotides are TGTGCCAGTAGTATCGGAGATCGTGGGAGGGCTTACAATGAGCAGTTCTTC. Amino acid sequence: CASSIGDRGRAYNEQFF. The variable domain in full, with the rest retrieved from reference TRBV19 and TRBJ2-1, is DGGITQSPKYLFRKEGQNVTLSCEQNLNHDAMYWYRQDPGQGLRLIYYSQIVNDFQKGDIAEGYSVSREKKESFPLTVTSAQKNPTAFYLCASSIGDRGRAYNEQFFGPGTRLTVL.

The V call is TRBV19, the J call TRBJ2-1; possibly TRBD1 or TRBD2 for D (6 bases each). This CDR3 is built from 12 residues. Germline V gives CDR1 LNHDA, CDR2 SQIVND (reference sequence). Trimming shortened V by 5 bases and J by 8 bases, and 10 bases separated the two germline ends. In DNA, the CDR3 is TGTGCCAGTAGTTGGGGGGCGGATGAGCAGTTCTTC. Translated: CASSWGADEQFF.

This clone has a single count. The chain carries TRBV7-8 and TRBJ2-7; possibly TRBD1 for D (6 bases). Germline V lookup: CDR1 SGHVS, CDR2 FQNEAQ. The CDR3 consists of 14 residues. Trimming removed 2 bases from V and 6 bases from J, with 14 bases in between. In DNA, the CDR3 is TGTGCCAGCAGCTTATCGACAGGTCAGGGCGAGCAGTACGTC. Translating it yields CASSLSTGQGEQYV.

The chain has TRBV5-1 and TRBJ2-1; unclear D gene. This CDR3 has 15 amino acids. The V and J ends lost 0 bases and 7 bases respectively, with 14 bases between them. Germline-derived CDR1 and CDR2 are SGHRS and YFSETQ. CDR3: CASSLDLTSRNEQFF. The CDR3 DNA reads TGCGCCAGCAGCTTGGACCTTACTTCGAGGAATGAGCAGTTCTTC.

This clone was recorded only once. The chain employs TRBV19 and TRBJ2-5; TRBD2 matches 12 bases. The CDR3 is 16 amino acids. Germline-derived CDR1 and CDR2 are LNHDA and SQIVND (reference sequence). J was trimmed by 2 bases and V by 4 bases; bases with no gene match: 5. The CDR3 spells CASSTWTSGVQETQYF. CDR3 sequence (DNA): TGTGCCAGTAGTACCTGGACTAGCGGGGTACAAGAGACCCAGTACTTC. The complete variable domain, with remaining parts taken from reference TRBV19 and TRBJ2-5, reads DGGITQSPKYLFRKEGQNVTLSCEQNLNHDAMYWYRQDPGQGLRLIYYSQIVNDFQKGDIAEGYSVSREKKESFPLTVTSAQKNPTAFYLCASSTWTSGVQETQYFGPGTRLLVL.

The chain employs TRBV5-6 and TRBJ2-3, with D perhaps assigned TRBD1 or TRBD2 (5 bases each). Germline V CDR1 and CDR2: SGHDT, YYEEEE. Between the trimmed V and J ends, which lost 4 bases and 4 bases, there was a span of 16 bases. CDR3 size: 15 residues. The CDR3 nucleotides are TGTGCCAGCAGCCCGTCAGGGACCCTGGCAGATACGCAGTATTTT. Translated: CASSPSGTLADTQYF.

This clone came up once. The chain is built from TRBV11-1 and TRBJ2-1, with 7 bases lining up with TRBD2. The CDR3 totals 19 residues. Germline assignment: CDR1 SGHAT and CDR2 FQDESV (reference sequence). Trimming at V came to 5 bases and at J to 0 bases, leaving 16 bases not matched to a gene. The CDR3 DNA is TGTGCCAGCAGCCAACCTACCAGCGGGGCGAAGGGCTCCTACAATGAGCAGTTCTTC. It yields the protein CASSQPTSGAKGSYNEQFF.

The chain uses TRBV7-2 and TRBJ2-7, with TRBD1 matching 11 bases. The length of the CDR3 is 16 residues. Trimming removed 6 bases from V and 3 bases from J; junction bases left unmatched: 10. The germline V gene encodes CDR1 SGHTA and CDR2 FQGNSA. The CDR3 is CASRPNSGTGGYEQYF. CDR3 coding DNA: TGTGCCAGCAGACCAAACTCCGGGACAGGGGGCTACGAGCAGTACTTC.

The chain couples TRBV7-2 to TRBJ1-3; TRBD1 agrees at 7 bases. Trimming cost V 5 bases and J 4 bases; bases outside gene matches: 17. The germline CDR1 and CDR2 sequences are SGHTA and FQGNSA. This CDR3 region has 18 residues. The CDR3 DNA reads TGTGCCAGCAGCCTCCGGGACAGTTCCTTCGCGTTCGGAAACACCATATATTTT. This codes for CASSLRDSSFAFGNTIYF. The full variable domain, its missing parts supplied by reference TRBV7-2 and TRBJ1-3, is GAGVSQSPSNKVTEKGKDVELRCDPISGHTALYWYRQSLGQGLEFLIYFQGNSAPDKSGLPSDRFSAERTGGSVSTLTIQRTQQEDSAVYLCASSLRDSSFAFGNTIYFGEGSWLTVV.

The V call is TRBV5-6, the J call TRBJ2-5; perhaps TRBD2 as D (5 bases). Looked up from germline, CDR1 is SGHDT and CDR2 is YYEEEE. The CDR3 contains 14 residues. The V gene lost 4 bases and the J gene lost 4 bases, with 14 bases spanning the gap. The CDR3 sequence: CASSRSGSGETQYF. As DNA, the CDR3 is TGTGCCAGCAGCCGGTCGGGGTCTGGAGAGACCCAGTACTTC.

The rearrangement uses TRBV15 and TRBJ1-5, with D perhaps TRBD1 (6 bases). The CDR3 totals 15 residues. Germline V gene lookup returns CDR1 LNHNV and CDR2 YYDKDF (reference sequence). The V gene lost 1 base and the J gene lost 3 bases, with 10 bases spanning the gap. The CDR3 loop is CATSRARGDNQPQHF. CDR3 nucleotide sequence: TGTGCCACCAGCAGAGCTAGGGGGGACAATCAGCCCCAGCATTTT.